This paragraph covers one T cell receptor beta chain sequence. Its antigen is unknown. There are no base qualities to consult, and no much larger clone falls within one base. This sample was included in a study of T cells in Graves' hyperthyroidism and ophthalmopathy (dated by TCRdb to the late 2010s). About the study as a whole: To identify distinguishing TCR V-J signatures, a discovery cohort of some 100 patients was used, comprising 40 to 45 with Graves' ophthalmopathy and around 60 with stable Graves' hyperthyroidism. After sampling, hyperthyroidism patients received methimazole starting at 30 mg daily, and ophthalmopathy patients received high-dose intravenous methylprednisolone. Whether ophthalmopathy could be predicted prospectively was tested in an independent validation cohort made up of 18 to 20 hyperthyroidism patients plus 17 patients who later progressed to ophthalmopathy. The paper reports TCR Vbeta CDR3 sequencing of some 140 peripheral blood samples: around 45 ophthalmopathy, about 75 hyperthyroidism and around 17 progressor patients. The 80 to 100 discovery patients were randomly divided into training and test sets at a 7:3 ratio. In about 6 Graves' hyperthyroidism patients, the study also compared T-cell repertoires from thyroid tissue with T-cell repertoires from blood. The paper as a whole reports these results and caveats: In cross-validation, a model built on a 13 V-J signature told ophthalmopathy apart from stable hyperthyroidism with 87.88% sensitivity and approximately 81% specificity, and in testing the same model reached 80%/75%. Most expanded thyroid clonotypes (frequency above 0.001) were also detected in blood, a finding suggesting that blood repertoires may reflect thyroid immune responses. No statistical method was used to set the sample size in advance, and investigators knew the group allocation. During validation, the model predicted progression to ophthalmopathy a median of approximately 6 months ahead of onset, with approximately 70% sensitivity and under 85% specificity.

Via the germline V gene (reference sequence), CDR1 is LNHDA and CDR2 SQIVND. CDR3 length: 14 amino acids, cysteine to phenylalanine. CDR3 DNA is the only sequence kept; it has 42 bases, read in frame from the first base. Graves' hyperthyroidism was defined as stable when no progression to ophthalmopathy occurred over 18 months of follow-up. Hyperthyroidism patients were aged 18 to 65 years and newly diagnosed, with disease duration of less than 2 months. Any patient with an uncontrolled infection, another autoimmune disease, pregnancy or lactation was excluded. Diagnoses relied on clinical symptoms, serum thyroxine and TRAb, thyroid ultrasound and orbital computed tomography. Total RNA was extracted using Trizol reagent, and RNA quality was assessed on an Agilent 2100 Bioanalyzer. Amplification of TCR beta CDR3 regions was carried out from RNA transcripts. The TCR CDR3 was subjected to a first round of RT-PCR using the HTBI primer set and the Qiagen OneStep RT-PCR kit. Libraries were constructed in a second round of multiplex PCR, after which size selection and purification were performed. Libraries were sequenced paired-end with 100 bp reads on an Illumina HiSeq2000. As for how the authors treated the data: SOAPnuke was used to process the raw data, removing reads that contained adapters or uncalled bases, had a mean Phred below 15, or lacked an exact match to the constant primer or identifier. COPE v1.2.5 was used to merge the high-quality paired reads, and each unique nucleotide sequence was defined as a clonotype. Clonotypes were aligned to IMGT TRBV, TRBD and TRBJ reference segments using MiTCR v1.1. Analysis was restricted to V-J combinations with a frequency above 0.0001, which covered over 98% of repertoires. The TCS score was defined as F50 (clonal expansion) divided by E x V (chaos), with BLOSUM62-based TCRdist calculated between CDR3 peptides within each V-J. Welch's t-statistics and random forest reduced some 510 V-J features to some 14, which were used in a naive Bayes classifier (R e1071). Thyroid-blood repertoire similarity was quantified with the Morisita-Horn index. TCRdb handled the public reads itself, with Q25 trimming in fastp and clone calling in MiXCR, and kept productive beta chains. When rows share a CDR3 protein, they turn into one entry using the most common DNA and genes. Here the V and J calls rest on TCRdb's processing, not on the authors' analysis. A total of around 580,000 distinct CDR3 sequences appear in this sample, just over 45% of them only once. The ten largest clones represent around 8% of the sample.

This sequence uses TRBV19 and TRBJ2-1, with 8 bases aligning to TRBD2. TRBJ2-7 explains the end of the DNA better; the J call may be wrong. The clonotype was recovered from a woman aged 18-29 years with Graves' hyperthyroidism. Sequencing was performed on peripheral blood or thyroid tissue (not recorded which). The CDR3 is CASSGGEDYNEQYF. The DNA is TGTGCCAGTAGCGGGGGGGAGGACTACAATGAGCAGTACTTC.